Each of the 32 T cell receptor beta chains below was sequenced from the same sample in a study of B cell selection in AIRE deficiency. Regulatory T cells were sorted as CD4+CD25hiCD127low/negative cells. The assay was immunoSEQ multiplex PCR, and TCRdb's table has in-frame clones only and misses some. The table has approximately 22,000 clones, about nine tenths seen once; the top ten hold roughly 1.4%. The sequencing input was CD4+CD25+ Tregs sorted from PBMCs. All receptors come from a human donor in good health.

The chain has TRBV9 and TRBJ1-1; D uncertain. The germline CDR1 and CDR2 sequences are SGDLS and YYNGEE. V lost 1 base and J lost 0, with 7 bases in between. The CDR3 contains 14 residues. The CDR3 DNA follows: TGTGCCAGCAGCGTACTAGACATGAACACTGAAGCTTTCTTT. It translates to CASSVLDMNTEAFF.

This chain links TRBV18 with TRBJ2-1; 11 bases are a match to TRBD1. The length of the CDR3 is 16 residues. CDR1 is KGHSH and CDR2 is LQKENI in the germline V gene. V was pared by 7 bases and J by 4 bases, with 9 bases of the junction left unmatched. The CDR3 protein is CASYRTGTGGYNEQFF. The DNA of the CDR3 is TGTGCCAGCTATCGGACCGGGACAGGGGGGTACAATGAGCAGTTCTTC.

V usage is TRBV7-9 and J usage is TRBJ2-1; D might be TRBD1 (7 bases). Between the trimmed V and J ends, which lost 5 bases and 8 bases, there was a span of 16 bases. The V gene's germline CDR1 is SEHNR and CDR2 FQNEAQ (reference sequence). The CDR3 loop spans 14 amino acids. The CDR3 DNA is TGTGCCAGCAGCATCGGACAGGAGGGGGATGAGCAGTTCTTC. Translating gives CASSIGQEGDEQFF. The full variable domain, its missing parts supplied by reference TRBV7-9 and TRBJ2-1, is DTGVSQNPRHKITKRGQNVTFRCDPISEHNRLYWYRQTLGQGPEFLTYFQNEAQLEKSRLLSDRFSAERPKGSFSTLEIQRTEQGDSAMYLCASSIGQEGDEQFFGPGTRLTVL.

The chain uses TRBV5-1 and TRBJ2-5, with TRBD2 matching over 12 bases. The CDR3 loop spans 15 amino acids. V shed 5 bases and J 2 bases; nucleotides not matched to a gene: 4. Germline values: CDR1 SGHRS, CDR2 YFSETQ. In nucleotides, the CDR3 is TGCGCCAGCAGTCCTAGCGGGGGGGCTCAAGAGACCCAGTACTTC. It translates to CASSPSGGAQETQYF.

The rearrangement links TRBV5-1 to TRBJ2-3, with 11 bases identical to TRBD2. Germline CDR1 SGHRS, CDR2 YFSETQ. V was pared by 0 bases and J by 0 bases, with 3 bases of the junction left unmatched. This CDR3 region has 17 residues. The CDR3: CASSLARLAGSTDTQYF. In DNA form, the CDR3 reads TGCGCCAGCAGCTTGGCCAGACTAGCGGGAAGCACAGATACGCAGTATTTT.

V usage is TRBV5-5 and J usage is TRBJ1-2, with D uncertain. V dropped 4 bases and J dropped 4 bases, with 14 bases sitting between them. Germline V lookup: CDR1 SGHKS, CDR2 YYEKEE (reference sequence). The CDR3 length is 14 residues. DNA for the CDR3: TGTGCCAGCAGCCCGGCCCCGGGCCCCTATGGCTACACCTTC. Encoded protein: CASSPAPGPYGYTF.

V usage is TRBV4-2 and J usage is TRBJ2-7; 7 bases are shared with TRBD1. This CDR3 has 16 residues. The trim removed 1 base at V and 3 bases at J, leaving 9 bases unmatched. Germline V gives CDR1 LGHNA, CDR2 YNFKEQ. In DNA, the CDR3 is TGTGCCAGCAGCCAAGTACACGACAGGGCCCTCTACGAGCAGTACTTC. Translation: CASSQVHDRALYEQYF.

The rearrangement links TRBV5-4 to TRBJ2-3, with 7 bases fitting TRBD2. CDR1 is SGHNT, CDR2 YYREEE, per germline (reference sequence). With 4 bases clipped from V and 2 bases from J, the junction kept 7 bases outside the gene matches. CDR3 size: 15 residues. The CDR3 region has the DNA TGTGCCAGCAGCCAAACTAGCGCCCTCACAGATACGCAGTATTTT. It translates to CASSQTSALTDTQYF.

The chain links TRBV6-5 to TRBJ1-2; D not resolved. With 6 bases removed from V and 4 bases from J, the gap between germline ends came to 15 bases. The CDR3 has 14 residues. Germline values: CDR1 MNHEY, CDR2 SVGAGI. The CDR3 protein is CASSPDGNSYGYTF. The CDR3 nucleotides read TGTGCCAGCAGCCCGGACGGCAATTCCTATGGCTACACCTTC.

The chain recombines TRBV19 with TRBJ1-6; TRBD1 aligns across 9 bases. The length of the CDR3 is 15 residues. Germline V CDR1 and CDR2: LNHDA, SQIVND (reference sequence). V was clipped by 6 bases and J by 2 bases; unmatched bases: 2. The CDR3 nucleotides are TGTGCCAGTAGGAGGGACAGGGCCTATAATTCACCCCTCCACTTT. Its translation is CASRRDRAYNSPLHF.

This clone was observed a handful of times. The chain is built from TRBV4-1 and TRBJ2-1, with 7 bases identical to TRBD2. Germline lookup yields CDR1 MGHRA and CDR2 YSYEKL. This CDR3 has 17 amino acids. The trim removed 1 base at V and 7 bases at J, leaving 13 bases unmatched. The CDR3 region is CASSQVMGREPWNEQFF. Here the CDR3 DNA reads TGCGCCAGCAGCCAAGTAATGGGGCGGGAGCCTTGGAATGAGCAGTTCTTC.

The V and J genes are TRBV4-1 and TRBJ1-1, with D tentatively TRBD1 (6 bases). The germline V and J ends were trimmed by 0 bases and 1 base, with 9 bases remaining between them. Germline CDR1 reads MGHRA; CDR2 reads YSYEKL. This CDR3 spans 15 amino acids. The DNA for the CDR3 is TGCGCCAGCAGCCAAGATTTGGGACAGAACACTGAAGCTTTCTTT. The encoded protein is CASSQDLGQNTEAFF.

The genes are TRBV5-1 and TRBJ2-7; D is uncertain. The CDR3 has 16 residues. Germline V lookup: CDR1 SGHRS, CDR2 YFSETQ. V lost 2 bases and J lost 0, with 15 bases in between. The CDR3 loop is CASSFSQFLPSYEQYF. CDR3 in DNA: TGCGCCAGCAGCTTTTCCCAATTCCTACCCTCCTACGAGCAGTACTTC. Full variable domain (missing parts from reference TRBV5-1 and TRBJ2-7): KAGVTQTPRYLIKTRGQQVTLSCSPISGHRSVSWYQQTPGQGLQFLFEYFSETQRNKGNFPGRFSGRQFSNSRSEMNVSTLELGDSALYLCASSFSQFLPSYEQYFGPGTRLTVT.

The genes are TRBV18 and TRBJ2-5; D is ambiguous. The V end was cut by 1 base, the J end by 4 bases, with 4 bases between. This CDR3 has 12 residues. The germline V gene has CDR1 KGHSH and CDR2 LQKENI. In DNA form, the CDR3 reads TGTGCCAGCTCACCACAGGGAGAGACCCAGTACTTC. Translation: CASSPQGETQYF.

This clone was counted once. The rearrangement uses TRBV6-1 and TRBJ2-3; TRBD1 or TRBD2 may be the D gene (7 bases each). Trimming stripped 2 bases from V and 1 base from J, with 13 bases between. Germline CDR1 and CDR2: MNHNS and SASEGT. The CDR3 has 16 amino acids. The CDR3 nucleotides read TGTGCCAGCAGTGAATGGGGGGGGACAGGCACAGATACGCAGTATTTT. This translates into CASSEWGGTGTDTQYF.

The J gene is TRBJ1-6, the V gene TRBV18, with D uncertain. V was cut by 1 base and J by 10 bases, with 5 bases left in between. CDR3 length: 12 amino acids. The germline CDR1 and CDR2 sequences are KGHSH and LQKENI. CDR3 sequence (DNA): TGTGCCAGCTCACCACTGGGGTCACCCCTCCACTTT. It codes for CASSPLGSPLHF.

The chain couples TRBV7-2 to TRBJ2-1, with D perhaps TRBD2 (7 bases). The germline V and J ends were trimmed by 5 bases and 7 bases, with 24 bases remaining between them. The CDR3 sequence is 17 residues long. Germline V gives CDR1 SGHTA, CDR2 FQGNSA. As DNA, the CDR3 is TGTGCCAGCAGCACACAGTCCGGGGGGCGCATACGAAATGAGCAGTTCTTC. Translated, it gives CASSTQSGGRIRNEQFF. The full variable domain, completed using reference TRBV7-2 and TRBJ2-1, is GAGVSQSPSNKVTEKGKDVELRCDPISGHTALYWYRQSLGQGLEFLIYFQGNSAPDKSGLPSDRFSAERTGGSVSTLTIQRTQQEDSAVYLCASSTQSGGRIRNEQFFGPGTRLTVL.

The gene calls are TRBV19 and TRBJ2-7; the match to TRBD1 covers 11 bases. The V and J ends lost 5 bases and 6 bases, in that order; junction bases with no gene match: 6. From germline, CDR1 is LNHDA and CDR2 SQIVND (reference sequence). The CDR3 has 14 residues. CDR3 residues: CASSGQGAVAEQYF. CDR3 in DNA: TGTGCCAGTAGTGGACAGGGGGCGGTGGCCGAGCAGTACTTC.

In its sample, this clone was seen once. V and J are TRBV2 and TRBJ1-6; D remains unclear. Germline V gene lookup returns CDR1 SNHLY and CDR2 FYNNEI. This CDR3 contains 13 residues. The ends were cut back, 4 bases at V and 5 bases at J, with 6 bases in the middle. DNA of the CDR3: TGTGCCAGCAGTGGGATAAATAATTCACCCCTCCACTTT. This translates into CASSGINNSPLHF.

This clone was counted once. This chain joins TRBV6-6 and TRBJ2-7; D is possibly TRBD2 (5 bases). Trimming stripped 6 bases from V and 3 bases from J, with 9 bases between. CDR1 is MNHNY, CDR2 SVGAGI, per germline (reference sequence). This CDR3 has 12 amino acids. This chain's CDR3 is CASRTGSYEQYF. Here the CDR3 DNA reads TGTGCCAGCAGAACGGGAAGCTACGAGCAGTACTTC.

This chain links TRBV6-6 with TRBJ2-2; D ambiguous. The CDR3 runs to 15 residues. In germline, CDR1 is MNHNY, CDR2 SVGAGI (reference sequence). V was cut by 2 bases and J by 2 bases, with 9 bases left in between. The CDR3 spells CASSYVRINTGELFF. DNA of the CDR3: TGTGCCAGCAGTTACGTGCGGATCAACACCGGGGAGCTGTTTTTT.

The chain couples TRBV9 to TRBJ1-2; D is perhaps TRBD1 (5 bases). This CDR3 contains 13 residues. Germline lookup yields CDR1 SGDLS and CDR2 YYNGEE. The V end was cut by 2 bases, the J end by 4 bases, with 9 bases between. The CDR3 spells CASSVGGSYGYTF. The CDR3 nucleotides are TGTGCCAGCAGCGTGGGGGGAAGCTATGGCTACACCTTC.

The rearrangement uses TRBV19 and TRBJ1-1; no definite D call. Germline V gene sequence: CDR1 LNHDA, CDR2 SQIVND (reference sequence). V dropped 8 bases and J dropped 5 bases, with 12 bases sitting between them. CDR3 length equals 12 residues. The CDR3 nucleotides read TGTGCCAGTGACCAATGGGGAACTGAAGCTTTCTTT. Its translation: CASDQWGTEAFF.

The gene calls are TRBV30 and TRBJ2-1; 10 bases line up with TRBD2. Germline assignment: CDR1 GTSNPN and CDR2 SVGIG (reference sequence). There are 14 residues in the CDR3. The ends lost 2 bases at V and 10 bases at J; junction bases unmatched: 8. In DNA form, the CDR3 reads TGTGCCTGGAGTAGGCTAGCGGGAGCTTTGGAGCAGTTCTTC. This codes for CAWSRLAGALEQFF.

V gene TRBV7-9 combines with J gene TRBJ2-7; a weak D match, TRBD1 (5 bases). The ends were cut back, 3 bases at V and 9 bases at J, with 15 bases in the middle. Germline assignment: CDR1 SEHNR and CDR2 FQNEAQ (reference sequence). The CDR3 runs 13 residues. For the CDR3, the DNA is TGTGCCAGCAGCTTCAGCCAGGGTATTGGGCAGTACTTC. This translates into CASSFSQGIGQYF.

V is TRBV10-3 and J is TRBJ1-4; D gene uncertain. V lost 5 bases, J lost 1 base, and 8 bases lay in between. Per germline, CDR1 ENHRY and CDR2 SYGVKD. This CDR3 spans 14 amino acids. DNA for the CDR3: TGTGCCATCAGTTACAGCCAAACTAATGAAAAACTGTTTTTT. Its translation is CAISYSQTNEKLFF.

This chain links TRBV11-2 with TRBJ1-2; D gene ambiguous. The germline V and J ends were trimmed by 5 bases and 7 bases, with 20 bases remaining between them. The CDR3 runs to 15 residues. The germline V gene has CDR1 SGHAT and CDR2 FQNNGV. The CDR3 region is CASSLRHRRASGYTF. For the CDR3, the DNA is TGTGCCAGCAGCCTCCGCCACCGACGGGCTAGTGGCTACACCTTC.

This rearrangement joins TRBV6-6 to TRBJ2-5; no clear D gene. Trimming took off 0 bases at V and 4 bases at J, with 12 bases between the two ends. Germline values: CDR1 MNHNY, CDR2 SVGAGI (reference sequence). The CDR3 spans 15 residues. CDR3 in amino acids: CASSYSSVLRETQYF. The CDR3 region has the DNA TGTGCCAGCAGTTACTCGAGCGTCCTTCGAGAGACCCAGTACTTC.

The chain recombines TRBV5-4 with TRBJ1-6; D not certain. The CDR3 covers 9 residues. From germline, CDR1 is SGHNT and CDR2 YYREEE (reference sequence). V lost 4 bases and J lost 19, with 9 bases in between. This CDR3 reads CASSEDPHF. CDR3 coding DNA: TGTGCCAGCAGCGAGGACCCTCACTTT.

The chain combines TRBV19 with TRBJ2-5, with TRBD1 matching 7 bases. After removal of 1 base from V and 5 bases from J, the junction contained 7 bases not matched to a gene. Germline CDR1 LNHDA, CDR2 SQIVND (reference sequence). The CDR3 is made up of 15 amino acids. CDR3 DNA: TGTGCCAGTAGTATAGGTCAGGGGGAGAGGGAGACCCAGTACTTC. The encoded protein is CASSIGQGERETQYF.

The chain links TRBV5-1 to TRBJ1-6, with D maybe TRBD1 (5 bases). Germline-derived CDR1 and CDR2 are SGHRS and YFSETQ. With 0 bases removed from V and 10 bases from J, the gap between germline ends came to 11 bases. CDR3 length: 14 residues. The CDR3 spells CASSLADSGSPLHF. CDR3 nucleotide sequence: TGCGCCAGCAGCTTGGCCGACAGTGGCTCACCCCTCCACTTT.

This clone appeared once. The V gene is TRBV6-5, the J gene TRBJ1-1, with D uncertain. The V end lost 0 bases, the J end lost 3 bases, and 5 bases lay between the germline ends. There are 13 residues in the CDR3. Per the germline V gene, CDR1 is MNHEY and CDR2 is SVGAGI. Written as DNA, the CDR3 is TGTGCCAGCAGTTACTCGGGGTACACTGAAGCTTTCTTT. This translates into CASSYSGYTEAFF.